This T cell receptor beta chain was identified during a study of shared clonotypes between healthy human individuals. Background on the study: Researchers drew samples from a couple of women and a few men aged 18 to 49.

Concerning this clone: What it binds is not known.

Study findings and constraints: Few donors restricted represented genetic and exposure-history diversity. Clonotype sharing among donors likely depends on sequencing depth.

The germline CDR1 and CDR2 sequences are WSHSY and SAAADI. The CDR3 contains 16 residues. J was trimmed by 8 bases and V by 2 bases; bases with no gene match: 12. Several immunoSEQ plates held equal portions of the genomic DNA taken from each subset. Sequencing was performed with immunoSEQ multiplex PCR; in TCRdb, only in-frame clones are kept and a portion is missing. Among 300,000 to 400,000 clones, about nine tenths were seen once, and the ten largest hold roughly 15%. The chain employs TRBV10-2 and TRBJ1-5; TRBD1 aligns across 7 bases. The TCR originated in a man aged 18 to 30 in good health. The sample consisted of memory CD8+ T cells sorted from blood. Sample subset: CD45RO+ cells pooled with CCR7-negative TemRA cells. CDR3 sequence (DNA): TGCGCCAGCAGTGAGGGGGCAGGGGGTATTGTGGAGCCCCAGCATTTT. Its protein is CASSEGAGGIVEPQHF.